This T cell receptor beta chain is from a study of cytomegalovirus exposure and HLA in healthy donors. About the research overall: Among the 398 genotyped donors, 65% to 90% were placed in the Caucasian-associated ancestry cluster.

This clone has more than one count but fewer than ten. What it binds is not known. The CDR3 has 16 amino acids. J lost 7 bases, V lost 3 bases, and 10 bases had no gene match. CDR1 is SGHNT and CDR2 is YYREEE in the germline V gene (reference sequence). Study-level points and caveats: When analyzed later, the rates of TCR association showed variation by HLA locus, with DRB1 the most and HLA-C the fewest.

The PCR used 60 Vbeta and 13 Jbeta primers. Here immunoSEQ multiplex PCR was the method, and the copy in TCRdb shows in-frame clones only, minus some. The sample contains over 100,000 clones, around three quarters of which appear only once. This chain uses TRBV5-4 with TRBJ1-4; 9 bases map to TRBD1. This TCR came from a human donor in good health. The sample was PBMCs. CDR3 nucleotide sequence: TGTGCCAGCAGCTACAATACAGGGGGCGTTCTTGAAAAACTGTTTTTT. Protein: CASSYNTGGVLEKLFF.